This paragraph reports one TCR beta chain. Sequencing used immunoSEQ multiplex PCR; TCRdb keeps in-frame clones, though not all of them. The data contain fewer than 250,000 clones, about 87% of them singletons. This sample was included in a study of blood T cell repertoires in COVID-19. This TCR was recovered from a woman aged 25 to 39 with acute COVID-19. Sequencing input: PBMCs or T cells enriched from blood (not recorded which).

CDR3 amino acids: CASSPETGGNTEAFF. The DNA of the CDR3 is TGTGCCAGCAGCCCCGAGACAGGGGGCAACACTGAAGCTTTCTTT. The chain carries TRBV7-9 and TRBJ1-1; 10 nucleotides align to TRBD1. Looked up from germline, CDR1 is SEHNR and CDR2 is FQNEAQ (reference sequence). Trimming took 5 bases from V and 2 from J; bases not matched to a gene: 5. The CDR3 runs to 15 residues.